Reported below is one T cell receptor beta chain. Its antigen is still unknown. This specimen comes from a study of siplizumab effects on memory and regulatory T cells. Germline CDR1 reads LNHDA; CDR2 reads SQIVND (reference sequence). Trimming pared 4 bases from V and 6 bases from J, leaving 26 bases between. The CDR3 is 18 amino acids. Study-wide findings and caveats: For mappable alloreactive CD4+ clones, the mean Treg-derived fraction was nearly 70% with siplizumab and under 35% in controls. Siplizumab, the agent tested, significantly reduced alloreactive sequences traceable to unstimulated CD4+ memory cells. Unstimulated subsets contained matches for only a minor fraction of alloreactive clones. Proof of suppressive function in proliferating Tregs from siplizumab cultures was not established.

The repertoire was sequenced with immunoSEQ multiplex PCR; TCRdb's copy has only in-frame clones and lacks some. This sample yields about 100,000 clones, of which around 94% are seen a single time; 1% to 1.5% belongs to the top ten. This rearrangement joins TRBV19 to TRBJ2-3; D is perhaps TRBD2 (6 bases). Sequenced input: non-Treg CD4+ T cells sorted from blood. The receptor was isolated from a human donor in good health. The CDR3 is CASSTRPRPGEGWDTQYF. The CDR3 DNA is TGTGCCAGTAGTACCCGACCCCGGCCGGGAGAGGGGTGGGATACGCAGTATTTT.